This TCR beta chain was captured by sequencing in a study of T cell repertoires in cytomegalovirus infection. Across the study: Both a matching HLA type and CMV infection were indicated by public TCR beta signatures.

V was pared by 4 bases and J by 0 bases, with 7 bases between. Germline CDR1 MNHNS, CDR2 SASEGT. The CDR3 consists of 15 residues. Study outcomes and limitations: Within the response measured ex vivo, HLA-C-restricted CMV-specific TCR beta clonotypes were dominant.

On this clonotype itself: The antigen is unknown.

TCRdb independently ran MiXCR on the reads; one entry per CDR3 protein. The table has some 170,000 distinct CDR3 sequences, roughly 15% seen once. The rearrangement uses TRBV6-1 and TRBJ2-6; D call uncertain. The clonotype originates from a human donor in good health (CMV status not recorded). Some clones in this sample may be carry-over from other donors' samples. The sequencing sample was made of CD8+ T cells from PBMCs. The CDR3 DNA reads TGTGCCAGCAGTGGGGCAGTCTCTGGGGCCAACGTCCTGACTTTC. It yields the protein CASSGAVSGANVLTF.